These 4 T cell receptor beta chains were all obtained from the same sample, sequenced in a study of shared clonotypes between healthy human individuals. Sequencing was performed with immunoSEQ multiplex PCR; in TCRdb, only in-frame clones are kept and a portion is missing. Of 950,000 to 1,300,000 clones listed, around 75% are singletons. Sequencing was carried out using memory CD4+ T cells sorted from blood. Subset of the sample: CD45RA-negative fraction. These receptors originate from a young man in good health.

J is TRBJ1-1 and V is TRBV11-2; unclear D gene. CDR1 and CDR2 from the germline V gene are SGHAT and FQNNGV. The V and J ends lost 6 bases and 1 base respectively, with 15 bases between them. The CDR3 contains 15 residues. The CDR3 DNA is TGTGCCAGCAGTCGGTCGAGGACGGGGAACACTGAAGCTTTCTTT. Its translation is CASSRSRTGNTEAFF. Full variable domain (outside the CDR3, taken from reference TRBV11-2 and TRBJ1-1): EAGVAQSPRYKIIEKRQSVAFWCNPISGHATLYWYQQILGQGPKLLIQFQNNGVVDDSQLPKDRFSAERLKGVDSTLKIQPAKLEDSAVYLCASSRSRTGNTEAFFGQGTRLTVV.

This chain joins TRBV10-3 and TRBJ1-4, with D maybe TRBD1 (5 bases). The CDR3 consists of 13 residues. V lost 7 bases, J lost 4 bases, and 10 bases lay in between. The germline CDR1 and CDR2 sequences are ENHRY and SYGVKD. CDR3 residues: CAITGALNEKLFF. In DNA, the CDR3 is TGTGCCATCACCGGGGCCCTTAATGAAAAACTGTTTTTT.

To note about this clone: Other DNA sequences in the sample encode the same CDR3. The rearrangement links TRBV6-1 to TRBJ2-1; tentative D call: TRBD1 (5 bases). Germline V CDR1 and CDR2: MNHNS, SASEGT. CDR3 length: 15 amino acids. V was cut by 2 bases and J by 3 bases, with 11 bases left in between. The CDR3 loop is CASSESQGSYNEQFF. CDR3 bases: TGTGCCAGCAGTGAATCGCAGGGAAGCTACAATGAGCAGTTCTTC.

This clone was recorded at least ten times. The gene calls are TRBV2 and TRBJ1-2; D gene unclear. The CDR3 loop spans 14 amino acids. Germline CDR1 reads SNHLY; CDR2 reads FYNNEI. Trimming pared 3 bases from V and 6 bases from J, leaving 14 bases between. The CDR3, as DNA: TGTGCCAGCAGTGATGAGGAATTTGGAGATGGCTACACCTTC. Translation: CASSDEEFGDGYTF.